This T cell receptor (beta chain) comes out of a study of blood T cell repertoires in COVID-19 (dated by TCRdb to about 2020). General notes on the study: Samples covering the acute and convalescent phases of COVID-19 were provided by collaborators in the United States, Italy and Spain. The prospective study material was composed of cDNA or gDNA derived from T cells, B-cell-depleted T cells, or PBMCs. The dataset comprised deeply sampled blood TCRbeta repertoires from subjects exposed to, actively infected with, or recovered from COVID-19. The repertoires were released in a freely available public database intended as a resource for research on the immune response to SARS-CoV-2. Samples were obtained from the ongoing ImmuneRACE study (first 160 participants) and from 1,254 subjects provided by 6 global collaborators. A de-identified subject ID, COVID-19 status, age in years and sex were almost always included in the sample metadata. Where available, HLA class I and class II types were obtained from metadata supplied by the sample provider rather than from assay-based typing. Here is what the overall study found, with its caveats: The quantity of clinical and demographic metadata differed by source and by participant and was supplied without curation.

TCRbeta CDR3 regions were amplified from genomic DNA using the immunoSEQ Assay, a bias-controlled multiplex PCR. The authors' analysis ran thus. The number of nucleated cells in each sample was estimated from the amplification of reference gene primers within the assay. Sequence reads were collapsed and filtered to measure the absolute abundance of every unique TCRbeta CDR3 rearrangement. For each sample, productive Simpson clonality was calculated as the square root of Simpson's diversity index over productive rearrangements. In its TCRdb copy, this immuneACCESS table keeps in-frame sequences only and misses some clones. Where compared with another copy, unresolved V genes explain less than half of these, and the others have no known cause. From that table come the V and J calls and clone size; the DNA was used to work out D and trimming. This sample is represented by approximately 30,000 clones; about 91% of them were singletons. The leading ten clones occupy under 30% of the sample.

Collaborating institutions collected whole blood in K2EDTA tubes following their own protocols. For TCRbeta analysis, collaborators shipped samples in one of three forms: frozen whole blood, isolated PBMCs, or DNA extracted from either of those sample types. Of note for this clone: The specificity of this receptor is unknown. No clone much larger than this one lies a single base away; base qualities are absent.

V and J are trimmed by 2 bases and 0 bases, and the gene matches miss 11 bases of the junction. The CDR3 starts with the cysteine, ends with the phenylalanine, and has 18 residues. The kept DNA is CDR3 alone, 54 bases in frame from the first base. The germline V gene yields MNHNS for CDR1 and SASEGT for CDR2. This clonotype originated in a human donor in a cohort sampled during active COVID-19. The chain was built from TRBV6-1 and TRBJ2-7, with TRBD2 matching 9 junction bases. Sequenced: peripheral blood. The base sequence is TGTGCCAGCAGTGAATCGCAGGTGGTAGCGGGGGCCTCCTACGAGCAGTACTTC. Translated, it gives CASSESQVVAGASYEQYF.